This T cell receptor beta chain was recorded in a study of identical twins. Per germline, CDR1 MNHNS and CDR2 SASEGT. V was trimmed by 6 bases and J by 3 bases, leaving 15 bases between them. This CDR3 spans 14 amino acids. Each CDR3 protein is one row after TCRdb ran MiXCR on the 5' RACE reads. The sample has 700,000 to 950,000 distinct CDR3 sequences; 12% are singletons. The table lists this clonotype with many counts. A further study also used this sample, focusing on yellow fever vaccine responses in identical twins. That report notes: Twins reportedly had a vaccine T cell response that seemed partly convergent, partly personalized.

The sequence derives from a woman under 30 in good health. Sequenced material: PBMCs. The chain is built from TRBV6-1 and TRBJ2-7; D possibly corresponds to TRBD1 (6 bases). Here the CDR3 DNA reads TGTGCCAGCAGCTCCGGGACAAGATACTACGAGCAGTACTTC. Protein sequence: CASSSGTRYYEQYF.